This is a list of T cell receptor beta chains from one sample in a study of cytomegalovirus exposure and HLA in healthy donors. Only in-frame clones appear in the TCRdb table, and some are missing; sequencing was by immunoSEQ multiplex PCR. The table records about 64,000 clones, about 89% of them present only once. Sequences were obtained from PBMCs. These receptors were obtained from a woman younger than 35 in good health and CMV-seronegative. Each CDR3 is given with its conserved first and last residue. A D gene is named only where the DNA matches it firmly. The listing skips clone size in some rows; elsewhere it reads once, few, many or a size class.

D gene: TRBD1; J gene: TRBJ2-3; V gene: TRBV27; clone size: once; CDR3 protein: CASSLGTGAGTQYF; CDR3 DNA: TGTGCCAGCAGTTTGGGGACAGGGGCGGGTACGCAGTATTTT
D gene: TRBD2; J gene: TRBJ2-3; V gene: TRBV4-3; clone size: .; CDR3 protein: CASSQEPTSGGTYTDTQYF; CDR3 DNA: TGCGCCAGCAGCCAAGAACCGACTAGCGGGGGGACCTACACAGATACGCAGTATTTT
D gene: .; J gene: TRBJ1-3; V gene: TRBV7-2; clone size: .; CDR3 protein: CASSITNFPGAKTNTIYF; CDR3 DNA: TGTGCCAGCAGCATAACCAACTTCCCAGGGGCCAAGACGAACACCATATATTTT
D gene: .; J gene: TRBJ2-1; V gene: TRBV5-1; clone size: .; CDR3 protein: CASSPSTGGNNEQFF; CDR3 DNA: TGCGCCAGCAGCCCTTCTACGGGCGGGAACAATGAGCAGTTCTTC
D gene: .; J gene: TRBJ1-1; V gene: TRBV18; clone size: .; CDR3 protein: CASSRAERGNTEAFF; CDR3 DNA: TGTGCCAGCTCAAGGGCGGAGCGGGGGAACACTGAAGCTTTCTTT
D gene: .; J gene: TRBJ2-7; V gene: TRBV5-6; clone size: once; CDR3 protein: CASSLARGVLYEQYF; CDR3 DNA: TGTGCCAGCAGCTTGGCCCGCGGGGTGCTCTACGAGCAGTACTTC
D gene: .; J gene: TRBJ2-2; V gene: TRBV6-1; clone size: once; CDR3 protein: CASRGDSDTGELFF; CDR3 DNA: TGTGCCAGCAGGGGTGACAGTGATACCGGGGAGCTGTTTTTT
D gene: .; J gene: TRBJ2-4; V gene: TRBV10-1; clone size: .; CDR3 protein: CASIEPVQYF; CDR3 DNA: TGCGCCAGCATCGAGCCCGTTCAGTACTTC
D gene: .; J gene: TRBJ2-7; V gene: TRBV4-3; clone size: once; CDR3 protein: CASSQQTLFGEQYF; CDR3 DNA: TGCGCCAGCAGCCAACAAACCCTGTTCGGCGAGCAGTACTTC
D gene: .; J gene: TRBJ2-3; V gene: TRBV10-1; clone size: .; CDR3 protein: CASSKGADTQYF; CDR3 DNA: TGCGCCAGCAGTAAGGGGGCAGATACGCAGTATTTT
D gene: TRBD2; J gene: TRBJ2-3; V gene: TRBV5-1; clone size: .; CDR3 protein: CASSPGLAGGGKTQYF; CDR3 DNA: TGCGCCAGCAGCCCGGGACTAGCGGGAGGGGGTAAGACGCAGTATTTT
D gene: .; J gene: TRBJ1-2; V gene: TRBV5-4; clone size: once; CDR3 protein: CASSLVRGSNYGYTF; CDR3 DNA: TGTGCCAGCAGCTTGGTCAGGGGCTCTAACTATGGCTACACCTTC
D gene: TRBD2; J gene: TRBJ2-3; V gene: TRBV27; clone size: .; CDR3 protein: CASSWAGGSSTDTQYF; CDR3 DNA: TGTGCCAGCAGTTGGGCGGGGGGATCTAGCACAGATACGCAGTATTTT
D gene: .; J gene: TRBJ2-7; V gene: TRBV5-1; clone size: once; CDR3 protein: CASSLRDRTYEQYF; CDR3 DNA: TGCGCCAGCAGCTTGAGAGACAGGACCTACGAGCAGTACTTC
D gene: .; J gene: TRBJ1-4; V gene: TRBV27; clone size: .; CDR3 protein: CASSPGLRGEKLFF; CDR3 DNA: TGTGCCAGCAGTCCAGGGTTACGAGGAGAAAAACTGTTTTTT
D gene: .; J gene: TRBJ2-5; V gene: TRBV20-1; clone size: .; CDR3 protein: CSASTGETQYF; CDR3 DNA: TGCAGTGCTAGTACGGGAGAGACCCAGTACTTC
D gene: TRBD1; J gene: TRBJ1-1; V gene: TRBV2; clone size: .; CDR3 protein: CACTIRDRGRQGTEAFF; CDR3 DNA: TGTGCCTGTACGATTAGGGACAGGGGGCGACAGGGCACTGAAGCTTTCTTT
D gene: .; J gene: TRBJ2-1; V gene: TRBV2; clone size: .; CDR3 protein: CASSSLTQSSYNEQFF; CDR3 DNA: TGTGCCAGCAGCTCGTTAACTCAAAGCTCCTACAATGAGCAGTTCTTC
D gene: TRBD2; J gene: TRBJ2-4; V gene: TRBV5-1; clone size: .; CDR3 protein: CASSLSGTGGPENIQYF; CDR3 DNA: TGCGCCAGCAGCTTGTCTGGAACGGGAGGGCCGGAAAACATTCAGTACTTC
D gene: TRBD1; J gene: TRBJ2-7; V gene: TRBV27; clone size: .; CDR3 protein: CASSLDRGLEQYF; CDR3 DNA: TGTGCCAGCAGTTTAGACAGGGGGCTCGAGCAGTACTTC
D gene: .; J gene: TRBJ1-1; V gene: TRBV19; clone size: once; CDR3 protein: CATPRGFRSEAFF; CDR3 DNA: TGTGCCACCCCCCGGGGTTTTCGGTCTGAAGCTTTCTTT
D gene: .; J gene: TRBJ1-3; V gene: TRBV30; clone size: .; CDR3 protein: CAWSVFGTPYSGNTIYF; CDR3 DNA: TGTGCCTGGAGTGTATTCGGGACACCTTACTCTGGAAACACCATATATTTT
D gene: .; J gene: TRBJ2-1; V gene: TRBV4-3; clone size: few; CDR3 protein: CASSQFWTIDNEQFF; CDR3 DNA: TGCGCCAGCAGCCAATTCTGGACTATCGACAATGAGCAGTTCTTC
D gene: .; J gene: TRBJ1-2; V gene: TRBV5-6; clone size: .; CDR3 protein: CASSRRGSLNGYTF; CDR3 DNA: TGTGCCAGCAGCCGCCGAGGGTCTTTGAATGGCTACACCTTC
D gene: TRBD2; J gene: TRBJ2-3; V gene: TRBV4-2; clone size: .; CDR3 protein: CASSLTSGGATDTQYF; CDR3 DNA: TGTGCCAGCAGCCTCACTAGCGGGGGCGCCACAGATACGCAGTATTTT